A selection of T cell receptor beta chains follows, all from one sample in a study of blood T cell repertoires in COVID-19. This table comes from immunoSEQ multiplex PCR, and its TCRdb copy is limited to in-frame clones, with some not included. The sample yields 30,000 to 40,000 clones, 85% seen once. Sequenced input: peripheral blood. All receptors derive from a middle-aged man with active COVID-19. The CDR3 runs from the conserved cysteine through the conserved F or W. A D gene is named only where the DNA matches it firmly. Only some rows state a clone size, as once, few, many or a class for expanded clones.

d_call	clone_size	v_call	j_call	cdr3_nt	cdr3_aa
TRBD1	-	TRBV19	TRBJ1-1	TGTGCCAGTAGTTACCGGACAGGCCGCACTGAAGCTTTCTTT	CASSYRTGRTEAFF
-	few	TRBV11-2	TRBJ2-3	TGTGCCAGCAGCAGGGGGACAGATACGCAGTATTTT	CASSRGTDTQYF
TRBD2	once	TRBV6-6	TRBJ2-1	TGTGCCAGCACCGTACTAGCGGGGGGGTCCAATGAGCAGTTCTTC	CASTVLAGGSNEQFF
TRBD1	-	TRBV18	TRBJ1-2	TGTGCCAGCTCACCACCGTCTGGGACAGGGATCTATGGCTACACCTTC	CASSPPSGTGIYGYTF
TRBD1	-	TRBV5-6	TRBJ2-7	TGTGCCAGCAGCCTTATGGGACAGGGGAAGGACGAGCAGTACTTC	CASSLMGQGKDEQYF
TRBD1	-	TRBV28	TRBJ1-1	TGTGCCAGCAGACTAGGGGGAACAGGGGGCGACACTGAAGCTTTCTTT	CASRLGGTGGDTEAFF
TRBD2	-	TRBV4-2	TRBJ2-7	TGTGCCAGCAGCCAAGAGTCGACGGGGGGCTACGAGCAGTACTTC	CASSQESTGGYEQYF
TRBD2	-	TRBV3-1/TRBV3-2	TRBJ2-1	TGTGCCACCACGGGACTAGCGGGGGGGCGAGAGCAGTTCTTC	CATTGLAGGREQFF
TRBD1	-	TRBV10-1	TRBJ1-2	TGCGCCAGCAGTGAGACTAAAAGGAGGGACAGGCAAGAATCAGTAATCTATGGCTACACCTTC	CASSETKRRDRQESVIYGYTF
-	-	TRBV6-1	TRBJ1-1	TGTGCCAGCAGTGATAACAGGGTTATTTGGGTCACTGAAGCTTTCTTT	CASSDNRVIWVTEAFF
-	-	TRBV11-2	TRBJ2-5	TGTGCCAGCGGTGCCCCGGGTACCCAGTACTTC	CASGAPGTQYF
TRBD1	-	TRBV3-1/TRBV3-2	TRBJ2-6	TGTGCCAGCAGCCATGGCCGGACAGGGGGTAGTGGGGCCAACGTCCTGACTTTC	CASSHGRTGGSGANVLTF
-	-	TRBV6-5	TRBJ2-7	TGTGCCAGCAGTTATGGGCAGGGCAACGAGCAGTACTTC	CASSYGQGNEQYF
-	-	TRBV15	TRBJ2-7	TGTGCCACCAGCCCTCAGGGGTCCTACGAGCAGTACTTC	CATSPQGSYEQYF
TRBD2	-	TRBV15	TRBJ2-1	TGTGCCACCAGCAGAGACCGGACTAGCGGGGGTCTGGGGGAGCAGTTCTTC	CATSRDRTSGGLGEQFF
TRBD2	-	TRBV24-1	TRBJ2-3	TGTGCCACCAGTGAACTAGCGGCTAGCACAGATACGCAGTATTTT	CATSELAASTDTQYF
-	-	TRBV5-5	TRBJ2-3	TGTGCCAGCAGCTTGGTGCGGGAATCTAGCACAGATACGCAGTATTTT	CASSLVRESSTDTQYF
-	few	TRBV10-3	TRBJ1-2	TGTGCCATCAGTGACGAGAACTATGGCTACACCTTC	CAISDENYGYTF
-	-	TRBV2	TRBJ2-7	TGTGCCAGCAGTGAAGGGGGGGTAGGCTACGAGCAGTACTTC	CASSEGGVGYEQYF
-	-	TRBV12-3/TRBV12-4	TRBJ1-4	TGTGCCAGCAGGCCTACAGGGTCTGAAAAACTGTTTTTT	CASRPTGSEKLFF
-	-	TRBV27	TRBJ1-1	TGTGCCAGCAGCCCGACCCGGGAAGGGGGCACTGAAGCTTTCTTT	CASSPTREGGTEAFF
TRBD1	-	TRBV27	TRBJ1-5	TGTGCCAGCAGTTCTGGCAGGGGGTTGTATAGCAATCAGCCCCAGCATTTT	CASSSGRGLYSNQPQHF
-	-	TRBV12-3/TRBV12-4	TRBJ1-6	TGTGCCAGCAGCCCAGCGGGGGATGACCTCCACTTT	CASSPAGDDLHF
-	-	TRBV6-5	TRBJ1-5	TGTGCCAGCAGCCCCCTTAGGGGGGGAAATCAGCCCCAGCATTTT	CASSPLRGGNQPQHF
TRBD1	-	TRBV7-8	TRBJ2-7	TGTGCCAGCAGCCTCGACAGGGGAGCCTACGAGCAGTACTTC	CASSLDRGAYEQYF
TRBD1	-	TRBV7-6	TRBJ2-6	TGTGCCAGCAGCTTACAGACAGGGGCTGGGGCCAACGTCCTGACTTTC	CASSLQTGAGANVLTF
TRBD1	-	TRBV5-4	TRBJ1-6	TGTGCCAGCAGCTGGGACAGGGGGAATTCACCCCTCCACTTT	CASSWDRGNSPLHF
-	-	TRBV24-1	TRBJ2-5	TGTGCCACCAGTGATTTGCTCGGAGAGACCCAGTACTTC	CATSDLLGETQYF
TRBD1	-	TRBV28	TRBJ1-6	TGTGCCAGCAGGGCTTTTCAGGGGGCCTATAATTCACCCCTCCACTTT	CASRAFQGAYNSPLHF
TRBD1	once	TRBV5-1	TRBJ1-2	TGCGCCAGCAGCTTCTCGGGACAGGGGGCTTCGAGCTATGGCTACACCTTC	CASSFSGQGASSYGYTF
-	-	TRBV28	TRBJ1-1	TGTGCCAGCAGTTTAGCAGTTATGAACACTGAAGCTTTCTTT	CASSLAVMNTEAFF
-	-	TRBV2	TRBJ2-7	TGTGCCAGCACCAAGGACTACCAGGGCTACGAGCAGTACTTC	CASTKDYQGYEQYF
TRBD2	-	TRBV7-2	TRBJ2-2	TGTGCCAGCAGCTTATGGGGGGGAGCTAGCACCGGGGAGCTGTTTTTT	CASSLWGGASTGELFF
TRBD1	-	TRBV6-5	TRBJ2-5	TGTGCCAGCAGGCAGGGGGATGAGACCCAGTACTTC	CASRQGDETQYF
TRBD1	-	TRBV19	TRBJ1-2	TGTGCCAGTAGTTCACAGGGGGCCTATGGCTACACCTTC	CASSSQGAYGYTF
TRBD2	-	TRBV28	TRBJ2-5	TGTGCCAGCAGCATAGCGGGGGGGCCCGAGACCCAGTACTTC	CASSIAGGPETQYF
-	few	TRBV4-1	TRBJ2-7	TGCGCCAGCAGCCAAGATATCGCAGGGCCAATTCGTCTGTACTTC	CASSQDIAGPIRLYF
-	-	TRBV19	TRBJ1-1	TGTGCCAGTAGACAACAGGGCACCACTGAAGCTTTCTTT	CASRQQGTTEAFF
TRBD2	-	TRBV7-9	TRBJ2-7	TGTGCCAGCAGCTTTGCCCCCGGTACGGGAGGCGAGCAGTACTTC	CASSFAPGTGGEQYF
TRBD1	-	TRBV6-5	TRBJ1-4	TGTGCCAGCAGTTACAGGGGGCTCGATGAAAAACTGTTTTTT	CASSYRGLDEKLFF
-	-	TRBV14	TRBJ2-7	TGTGCCAGCAGCTTCGGAGGGATAGTGCAGTACTTC	CASSFGGIVQYF
-	-	TRBV5-1	TRBJ2-1	TGCGCCAGCAGCGTCACTAACTCCTACAATGAGCAGTTCTTC	CASSVTNSYNEQFF
-	few	TRBV9	TRBJ1-2	TGTGCCAGCAGCGGGGGACACCCTAGGAGGGGCTACACCTTC	CASSGGHPRRGYTF
TRBD1	-	TRBV9	TRBJ1-2	TGTGCCAGCAGCGTATTCGTAGGACAGGGCCCAATAGGTGGCTACACCTTC	CASSVFVGQGPIGGYTF
-	-	TRBV5-8	TRBJ1-1	TGTGCCAGCCATCGGGGGATAGAGGACACTGAAGCTTTCTTT	CASHRGIEDTEAFF
TRBD2	-	TRBV7-2	TRBJ2-3	TGTGCCAGCAGCTTAGCTAGCGGGGGATTAGATACGCAGTATTTT	CASSLASGGLDTQYF
TRBD1	-	TRBV19	TRBJ2-2	TGTGCCAGTACGAGTGGGACAGCCAACACCGGGGAGCTGTTTTTT	CASTSGTANTGELFF
TRBD2	-	TRBV3-1/TRBV3-2	TRBJ2-5	TGTGCCAGCAGCCAAGGCGGGGGGGCCCTGGAGACCCAGTACTTC	CASSQGGGALETQYF
-	-	TRBV19	TRBJ1-5	TGTGCCAGTAGTCCGGGTGTCAATCAGCCCCAGCATTTT	CASSPGVNQPQHF
-	-	TRBV5-5	TRBJ1-1	TGTGCCAGCAGCTCCGGCTTTGCAACAGAGAACACTGAAGCTTTCTTT	CASSSGFATENTEAFF
-	-	TRBV5-1	TRBJ2-1	TGCGCCAGCAGCGGCCGCGGGTCTCACAATGAGCAGTTCTTC	CASSGRGSHNEQFF